This TCR beta chain was profiled in a study of cytomegalovirus exposure and HLA in healthy donors (dated by TCRdb to about 2017). With respect to the entire study: In an earlier analysis of about 560 of the donors, under 300 Gb of sequence data and 95 million to 130 million unique TCR beta sequences from 180 million or so T cells were reported. The number of typed donors differed by locus: roughly 620-630 for A, B, C, DRB1 and DQB1; 500 to 550 for DQA1; some 610 for DPA1; and some 430 for DPB1. An early release that covered about 640 HLA-typed donors contained about 290 gigabases of sequencing data and 65 million to 100 million unique TCR sequences. Rather than using new phenotypic data, the later analysis identified candidate immune exposures from TCR beta sequences and from how often those sequences occurred across donors. Donor age, sex, ethnicity and CMV serostatus were compiled together with the repertoire data. Using immunosequencing, the study profiled T cell repertoires from fewer than 700 subjects and related those repertoires to cytomegalovirus serostatus. HLA typing included class I and class II loci at four-digit resolution. In addition to the first cohort of around 670 subjects, a separate validation cohort of some 120 different subjects was used. Of the approximately 400 genotyped donors, about 80% fell in the genetic ancestry cluster associated with self-reported Caucasian donors. About five DR-DQ haplotypes were treated as single units for association and clustering because of strong linkage in the cohort. The study aimed to test whether signatures of past pathogen exposure could be identified by cataloging public T cell receptors. A later analysis re-analyzed previously published TCR beta repertoires from roughly 690 donors and added high-resolution HLA genotyping to study TCR occurrence patterns. All discovery cohort repertoires had been generated using a single sequencing platform. Genome-wide SNP genotypes for about 55% of the roughly 670 donors were used in a later genetic analysis, which treated that subset as a discovery cohort. To predict cytomegalovirus infection status, the study combined high-throughput TCR immunosequencing, statistical association of individual TCRs with disease status, and machine learning. Among around 400 genotyped donors of the cohort, an average of approximately 240,000 unique TCR beta nucleotide sequences was sequenced per donor, of which about 18% were non-productive. To decide whether each TCR beta V gene segment behaved as functional or pseudogenic, an earlier analysis of fewer than 750 of the donors relied on high-throughput TCR beta sequencing. Study-wide findings and limitations: Sequencing depth was assumed to be roughly uniform across donors in the presence/absence analyses, though that assumption may not hold. At a false discovery rate of 0.05, a later analysis linked around 17,000 TCR beta sequences to specific HLA alleles. Assigning TCR associations to individual alleles was difficult when HLA alleles, especially DR and DQ, strongly co-occurred. According to a later analysis, TCR association rates differed among HLA loci, with DRB1 alleles showing the most associated TCRs and HLA-C alleles showing the fewest. Several of the top co-occurrence clusters appeared to be linked to parvovirus B19, influenza, CMV and Epstein-Barr virus, according to a later analysis. Broadly in line with IMGT annotations, most TCR beta V segments showed up in productive rearrangements about 87% or about 30% of the time in an earlier analysis of 450 to 750 of the donors. CMV serostatus was the only immune exposure information available for the cohort. HLA typing was unavailable for some donors at each locus, so association tests used only the typed subset. The sequencing pipeline was judged likely to have produced a cluster of highly shared sequence variants as a technical artifact. A later genetic analysis reported fewer N-insertions in productive TCRs among donors in an Asian-associated ancestry cluster than the roughly 670-donor mean. Some IMGT-functional V segments, including TRBV6-2 and TRBV6-3, could not be told apart with the 87-base-pair reads, so those segments were excluded. A total of about 180 TCR beta chains were listed by the study as associated with cytomegalovirus. About 17 rarely observed V segments, including chromosome 9 orphons, were excluded from the earlier analysis of several hundred of the donors because counts were too low. Cytomegalovirus status was reported to be diagnosed by the classifier with high specificity and sensitivity in both the original and validation cohorts. A further reported finding was that TCR beta sequences accurately predicted the HLA-A and HLA-B alleles for most subjects in the first cohort. A later analysis found that HLA-associated TCR beta chains were more clonally expanded and had lower generation probabilities than equally common non-associated chains. An association between a missense DCLRE1C variant and V-gene and J-gene trimming of TCR beta chains was found in a later genetic analysis and replicated in an independent cohort. In vitro tests confirmed that a few of the cytomegalovirus-associated TCR beta chains recognize cytomegalovirus antigens. Most TCR sequences were seen in very few donors, while some public TCRs were found in many individuals. It was suggested by the authors that the approach could potentially be generalized to other disease states and immunological phenotypes. Most CMV-associated TCR beta chains appeared to be HLA-restricted in a later analysis, and the HLA associations seemed to be driven largely by CMV exposure. Correlated functional status among segregating V segments might reflect linkage disequilibrium, but an unknown experimental factor could not be ruled out. The cohort was sequenced for TCR beta chains only, and without alpha or paired-chain data the features that could be detected were limited.

The CDR3 runs 12 residues from the cysteine to the phenylalanine. Left in the record is the CDR3 DNA by itself, 36 bases read in frame from the first base. CDR1 and CDR2, per the germline V gene (reference sequence), are SEHNR and FQNEAQ. The V and J ends are trimmed by 1 base and 10 bases, leaving 10 bases between them. The cohort consisted of hundreds of healthy bone marrow donors. At the time of sampling, all cohort members were nominally healthy, though unrecorded immune exposures were likely present. The donor tested CMV seropositive and was one of the 289 seropositive cohort members. Every donor gave a peripheral blood sample, and the peripheral blood mononuclear cells from that sample were used for TCR beta sequencing. Genomic DNA extraction from the blood cell samples was performed with the Qiagen DNeasy Blood Extraction Kit. This clone was detected once. Its antigen remains unidentified. No base-level quality is on record; no much larger clone is a single base apart.

The library was obtained by the immunoSEQ multiplex PCR assay. For the multiplex PCR, a mixture combining 60 forward primers for TCR Vbeta segments and 13 reverse primers for TCR Jbeta segments was used. The CDR3 region of rearranged TCR beta genes was amplified from genomic DNA by a multiplex PCR assay. On the Illumina HiSeq System, the amplified TCR beta libraries were sequenced as 87-base-pair reads. As for the original processing: A later analysis tallied tens of millions of unique TCR beta chains across the 700 or so repertoires, and about 12 million of those chains were shared by two or more donors. To remove PCR and sequencing errors, raw reads were error-corrected and collapsed into unique sequences using a nearest-neighbor algorithm that merged closely related sequences. Alignment of CDR3 sequences to IMGT reference sequences was used to assign V, D and J gene segments. For a sequence to be retained, a match of at least six nucleotides was required to both a V gene segment and a J gene segment. A rearrangement was called productive if the CDR3 had no stop codons and remained in frame with V and J, and every other rearrangement was called non-productive. Following IMGT convention, CDR3 was defined as the stretch from the second conserved V-encoded cysteine to the conserved J-encoded phenylalanine. The earlier analysis of a few hundred of the donors excluded any sequence lacking an unambiguous match to a single V gene segment. In an earlier analysis of 587 of the donors, V segments were called functional above 56.7% productive rearrangements and were called segregating when the between-donor standard deviation exceeded 5%. A statistical classification framework was developed to diagnose cytomegalovirus status using the catalog of TCR beta chain sequences. V and J gene assignment, in a later analysis, came from comparing TCR nucleotide sequences with IMGT/GENE-DB human TR gene sequences. The TCRdist pipeline was used in a later analysis to assign CDR3 sequences and most-parsimonious VDJ recombination scenarios. A later analysis defined each TCR beta chain by its CDR3 amino acid sequence plus V-gene family, and excluded reads lacking a unique V-gene family. To address suspected cross-contamination and a sequencing artifact, a later analysis removed several hundred highly shared, low-generation-probability nucleotide sequences. In a later analysis, a clonal expansion index was calculated for each public chain from normalized within-repertoire ranks of inferred template counts. In a later analysis, generation probabilities were computed using a VDJ recombination model fitted to out-of-frame rearrangements, and the results were checked against IGoR. In a later analysis, TCR-TCR, TCR-HLA and TCR-CMV co-occurrence was scored with hypergeometric tests, and a repertoire-size bias correction was applied to TCR pairs. False discovery rates were estimated in a later analysis by permuting HLA or CMV assignments 20 times. In a later analysis, co-occurring TCRs were grouped using DBSCAN, and TCRdist sequence similarity was added for clustering within HLA-allele-positive subsets. For co-occurrence clustering, repertoires with fewer than 30,000 or more than 120,000 public chains were excluded, along with a handful of repertoires with anomalous nucleotide sharing. TCRdb retrieved this table from immuneACCESS and kept in-frame rearrangements only. Not all clones are present; in checked studies, unresolved V genes account for under half, and no reason is known for the remainder. V, J and clone size are those of that table, while D and trimming were read from the DNA. A total of approximately 150,000 clones appear in this sample, over 60% of them only once. The ten largest account for approximately 2.9% of the sample.

This receptor was obtained from a woman younger than 45 in good health and CMV-seropositive. Sample: PBMCs. Recombination connected TRBV7-9 to TRBJ1-2; the D gene cannot be resolved reliably. DNA sequence: TGTGCCAGCAGCTTAGAACATCCGAACTACACCTTC. Its translation reads: CASSLEHPNYTF.